The source of this T cell receptor beta chain is a study of T cell responses to AZD1222 COVID-19 vaccine. The table came from immunoSEQ multiplex PCR; TCRdb's copy has only in-frame clones and leaves some out. The repertoire includes under 50,000 clones, around 80% of them detected once, and about 22% sits in the top ten. The sequences come from peripheral blood, collected 28 days after the second dose of the MenACWY control vaccine. This clonotype was obtained from an adult who received the MenACWY meningococcal vaccine as a control.

DNA of the CDR3: TGCAGTGCTAGTGAACTAGCGAATACCAAAAACATTCAGTACTTC. It codes for CSASELANTKNIQYF. The chain uses TRBV20-1 and TRBJ2-4, with TRBD2 matching over 7 bases. Germline CDR1 and CDR2: DFQATT and SNEGSKA (reference sequence). V lost 3 bases to trimming and J lost 2 bases; unmatched junction nucleotides: 7. The CDR3 sequence is 15 residues long.